This TCR beta chain was profiled in a study of blood T cell repertoires in COVID-19. For the study at large: Whether acute or convalescent, the COVID-19 samples came from the United States, Italy and Spain. Sources were T cells, B-cell-depleted T cells, or PBMCs; the material itself was cDNA or gDNA.

As originally analysed: Estimation of nucleated cell counts was performed using reference gene primer amplification. Using immunoSEQ multiplex PCR, the repertoire was profiled, and TCRdb retains in-frame clones only, with some absent. Clonal size and the V and J genes are those of that table, whereas D and trimming came from the DNA. The data show about 74,000 clones, over 85% seen once. CDR3 length equals 13 residues. Losses at the gene ends were 6 bases for V and 8 bases for J; bases not matched to a gene: 6. CDR1 and CDR2 from the germline V gene are MNHNS and SASEGT. Sequencing was carried out using peripheral blood. The rearrangement uses TRBV6-1 and TRBJ1-4; the match to TRBD1 covers 7 bases. The receptor comes from a man in his fifties or sixties with acute or convalescent COVID-19. DNA of the CDR3: TGTGCCAGCAGGTACAGGGGACAGGAAAAACTGTTTTTT. It translates to CASRYRGQEKLFF.